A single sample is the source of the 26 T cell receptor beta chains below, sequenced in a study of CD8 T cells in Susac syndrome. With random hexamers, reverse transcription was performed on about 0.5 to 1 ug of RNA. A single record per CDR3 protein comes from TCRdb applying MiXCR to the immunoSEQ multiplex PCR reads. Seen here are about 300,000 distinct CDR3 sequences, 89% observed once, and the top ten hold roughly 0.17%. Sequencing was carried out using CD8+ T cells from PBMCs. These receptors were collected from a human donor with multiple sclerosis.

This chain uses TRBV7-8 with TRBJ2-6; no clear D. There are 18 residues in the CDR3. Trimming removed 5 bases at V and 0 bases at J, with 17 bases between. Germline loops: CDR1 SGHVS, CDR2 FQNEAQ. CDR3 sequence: CASSPLTAHPSGANVLTF. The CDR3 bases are TGTGCCAGCAGCCCACTTACAGCACATCCCTCTGGGGCCAACGTCCTGACTTTC. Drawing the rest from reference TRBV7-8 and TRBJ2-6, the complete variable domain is GAGVSQSPRYKVAKRGQDVALRCDPISGHVSLFWYQQALGQGPEFLTYFQNEAQLDKSGLPSDRFFAERPEGSVSTLKIQRTQQEDSAVYLCASSPLTAHPSGANVLTFGAGSRLTVL.

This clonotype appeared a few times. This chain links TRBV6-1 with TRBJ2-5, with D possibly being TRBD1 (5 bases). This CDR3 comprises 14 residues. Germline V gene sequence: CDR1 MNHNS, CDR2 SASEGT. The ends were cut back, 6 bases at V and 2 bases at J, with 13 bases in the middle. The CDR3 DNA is TGTGCCAGCAGCCTCCGACAGCCTCAAGAGACCCAGTACTTC. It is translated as CASSLRQPQETQYF.

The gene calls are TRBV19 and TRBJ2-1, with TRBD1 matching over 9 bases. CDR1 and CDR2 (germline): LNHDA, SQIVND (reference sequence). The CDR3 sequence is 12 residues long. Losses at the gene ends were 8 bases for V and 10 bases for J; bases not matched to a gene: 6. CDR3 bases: TGTGCCAGTCGAACAGGGGGCAGGGAGCAGTTCTTC. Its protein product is CASRTGGREQFF.

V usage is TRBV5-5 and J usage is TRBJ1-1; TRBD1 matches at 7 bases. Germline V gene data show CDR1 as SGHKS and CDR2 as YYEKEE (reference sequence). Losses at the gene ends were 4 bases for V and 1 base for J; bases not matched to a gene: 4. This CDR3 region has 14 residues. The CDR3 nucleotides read TGTGCCAGCAGCGTGGGACAGACGAACACTGAAGCTTTCTTT. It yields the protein CASSVGQTNTEAFF. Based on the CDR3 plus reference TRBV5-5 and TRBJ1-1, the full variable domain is DAGVTQSPTHLIKTRGQQVTLRCSPISGHKSVSWYQQVLGQGPQFIFQYYEKEERGRGNFPDRFSARQFPNYSSELNVNALLLGDSALYLCASSVGQTNTEAFFGQGTRLTVV.

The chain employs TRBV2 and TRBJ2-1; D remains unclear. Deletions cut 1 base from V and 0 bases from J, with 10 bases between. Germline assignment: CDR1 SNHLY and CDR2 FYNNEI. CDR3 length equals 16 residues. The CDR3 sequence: CASSEGHQSSYNEQFF. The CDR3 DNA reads TGTGCCAGCAGTGAAGGTCATCAGAGCTCCTACAATGAGCAGTTCTTC.

CDR3 in DNA: TGCGCCAGCAGCCAACGGACAACCTACAATGAGCAGTTCTTC. Protein product: CASSQRTTYNEQFF. The chain has TRBV4-3 and TRBJ2-1; D perhaps matches TRBD1 (5 bases). The V gene lost 2 bases and the J gene lost 2 bases, with 7 bases spanning the gap. CDR1 and CDR2 (germline): LGHNA, YSLEER. This CDR3 is built from 14 residues.

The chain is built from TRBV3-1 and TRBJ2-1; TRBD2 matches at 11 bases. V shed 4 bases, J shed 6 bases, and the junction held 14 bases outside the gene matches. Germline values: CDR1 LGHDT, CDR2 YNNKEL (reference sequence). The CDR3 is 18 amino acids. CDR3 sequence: CASSPGLADSGVSNEQFF. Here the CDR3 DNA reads TGTGCCAGCAGCCCGGGACTAGCGGACTCCGGGGTTAGCAATGAGCAGTTCTTC.

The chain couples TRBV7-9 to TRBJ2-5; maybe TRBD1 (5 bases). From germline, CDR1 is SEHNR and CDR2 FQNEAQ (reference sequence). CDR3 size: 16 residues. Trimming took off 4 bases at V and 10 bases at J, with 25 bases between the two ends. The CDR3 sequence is CASSSRLGQGWLDQYF. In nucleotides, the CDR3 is TGTGCCAGCAGCTCCAGGCTGGGGCAGGGCTGGCTGGACCAGTACTTC.

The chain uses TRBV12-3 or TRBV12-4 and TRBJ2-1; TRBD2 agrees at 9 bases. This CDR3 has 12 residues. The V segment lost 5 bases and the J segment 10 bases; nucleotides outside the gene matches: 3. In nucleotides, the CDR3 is TGTGCCAGCAGTCCAGGACTAGCGGAGCAGTTCTTC. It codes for CASSPGLAEQFF.

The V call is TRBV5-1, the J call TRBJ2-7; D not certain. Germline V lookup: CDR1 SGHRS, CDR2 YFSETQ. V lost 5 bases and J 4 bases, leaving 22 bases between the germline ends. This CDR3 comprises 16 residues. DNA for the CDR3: TGCGCCAGCAGGTGGATCTTGGGGAACCGCCCTTACGAGCAGTACTTC. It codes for CASRWILGNRPYEQYF.

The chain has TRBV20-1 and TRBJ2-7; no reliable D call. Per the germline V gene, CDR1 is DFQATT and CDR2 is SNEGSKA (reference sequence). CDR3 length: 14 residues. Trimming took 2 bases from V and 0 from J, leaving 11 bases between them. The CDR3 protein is CSARSDKSSYEQYF. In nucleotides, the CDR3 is TGCAGTGCTAGATCAGACAAGAGCTCCTACGAGCAGTACTTC.

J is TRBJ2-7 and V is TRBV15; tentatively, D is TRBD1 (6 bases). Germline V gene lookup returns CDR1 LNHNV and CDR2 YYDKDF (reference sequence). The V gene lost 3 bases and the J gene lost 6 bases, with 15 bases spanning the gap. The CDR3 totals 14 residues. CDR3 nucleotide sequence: TGTGCCACCAGCAGTCCCCGGAGAGGGGGCGAGCAGTACTTC. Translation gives CATSSPRRGGEQYF.

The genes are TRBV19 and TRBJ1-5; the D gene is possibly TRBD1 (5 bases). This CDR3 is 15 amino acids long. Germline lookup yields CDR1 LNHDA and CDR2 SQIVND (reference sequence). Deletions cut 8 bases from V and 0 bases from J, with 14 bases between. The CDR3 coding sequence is TGTGCCAGTTCGATGACAGACAATAGCAATCAGCCCCAGCATTTT. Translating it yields CASSMTDNSNQPQHF.

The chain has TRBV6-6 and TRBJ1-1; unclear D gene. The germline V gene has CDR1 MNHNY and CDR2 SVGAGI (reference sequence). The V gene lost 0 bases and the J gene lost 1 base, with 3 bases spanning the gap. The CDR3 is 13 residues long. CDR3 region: CASSYSWNTEAFF. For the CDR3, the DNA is TGTGCCAGCAGTTACTCCTGGAACACTGAAGCTTTCTTT.

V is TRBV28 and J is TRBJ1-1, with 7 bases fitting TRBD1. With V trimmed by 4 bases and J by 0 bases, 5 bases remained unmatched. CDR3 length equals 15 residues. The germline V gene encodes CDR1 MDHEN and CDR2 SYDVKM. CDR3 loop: CASSSTGAVNTEAFF. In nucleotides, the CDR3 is TGTGCCAGCAGTTCTACAGGGGCGGTGAACACTGAAGCTTTCTTT.

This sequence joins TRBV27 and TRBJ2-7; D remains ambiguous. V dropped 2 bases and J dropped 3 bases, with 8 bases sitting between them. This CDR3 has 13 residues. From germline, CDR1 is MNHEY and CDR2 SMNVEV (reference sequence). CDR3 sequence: CASSLTEYYEQYF. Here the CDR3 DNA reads TGTGCCAGCAGTTTAACGGAATACTACGAGCAGTACTTC.

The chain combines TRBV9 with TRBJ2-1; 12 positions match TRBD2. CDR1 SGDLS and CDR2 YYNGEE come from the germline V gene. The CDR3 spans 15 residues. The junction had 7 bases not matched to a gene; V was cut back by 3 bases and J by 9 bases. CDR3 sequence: CASSATSGSGSEQFF. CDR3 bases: TGTGCCAGCAGCGCGACTAGCGGGAGTGGTAGTGAGCAGTTCTTC.

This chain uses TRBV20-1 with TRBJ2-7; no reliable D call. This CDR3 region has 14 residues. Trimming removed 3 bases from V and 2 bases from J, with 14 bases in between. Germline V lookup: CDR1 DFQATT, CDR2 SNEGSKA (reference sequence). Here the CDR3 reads CSASQRLSPYEQYF. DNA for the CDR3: TGCAGTGCTAGCCAGCGACTCTCCCCCTACGAGCAGTACTTC.

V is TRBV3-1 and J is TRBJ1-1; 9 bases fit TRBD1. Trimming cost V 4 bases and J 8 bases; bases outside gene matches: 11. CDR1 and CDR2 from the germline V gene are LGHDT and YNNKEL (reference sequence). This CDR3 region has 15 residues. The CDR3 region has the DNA TGTGCCAGCAGCCCCACGGGACAGGGATTGTTCGAAGCTTTCTTT. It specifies CASSPTGQGLFEAFF.

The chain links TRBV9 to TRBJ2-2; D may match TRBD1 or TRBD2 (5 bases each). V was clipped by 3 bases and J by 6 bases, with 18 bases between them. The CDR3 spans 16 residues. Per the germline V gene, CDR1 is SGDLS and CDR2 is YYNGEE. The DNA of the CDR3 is TGTGCCAGCAGCGCCCCCGGGACCGGGTCCCCCGGGGAGCTGTTTTTT. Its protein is CASSAPGTGSPGELFF.

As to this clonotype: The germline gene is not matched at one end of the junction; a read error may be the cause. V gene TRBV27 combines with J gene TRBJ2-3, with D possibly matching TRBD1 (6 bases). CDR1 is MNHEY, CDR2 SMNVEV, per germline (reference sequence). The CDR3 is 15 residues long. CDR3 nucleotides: TGTGCCAGCAGTATATCAGGGGTTCCCACAGATACGCAGTATTTT. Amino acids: CASSISGVPTDTQYF.

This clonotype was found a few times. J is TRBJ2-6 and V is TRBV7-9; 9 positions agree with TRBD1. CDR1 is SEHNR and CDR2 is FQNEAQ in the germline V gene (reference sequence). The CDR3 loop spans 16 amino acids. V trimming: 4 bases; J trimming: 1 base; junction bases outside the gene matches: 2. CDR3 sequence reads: CASSSDRGSGANVLTF. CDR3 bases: TGTGCCAGCAGCTCCGACAGGGGGTCTGGGGCCAACGTCCTGACTTTC.

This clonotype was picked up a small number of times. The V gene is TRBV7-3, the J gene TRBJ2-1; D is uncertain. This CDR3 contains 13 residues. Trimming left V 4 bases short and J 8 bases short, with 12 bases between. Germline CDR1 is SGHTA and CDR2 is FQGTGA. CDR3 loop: CASSSWLGDEQFF. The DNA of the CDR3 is TGTGCCAGCAGCTCTTGGCTGGGCGATGAGCAGTTCTTC.

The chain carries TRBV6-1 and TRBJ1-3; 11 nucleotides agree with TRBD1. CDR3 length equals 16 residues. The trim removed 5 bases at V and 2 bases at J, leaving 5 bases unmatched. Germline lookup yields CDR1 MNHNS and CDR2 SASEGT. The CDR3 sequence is CASSILGQGAGNTIYF. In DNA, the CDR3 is TGTGCCAGCAGTATCTTGGGACAGGGGGCTGGAAACACCATATATTTT.

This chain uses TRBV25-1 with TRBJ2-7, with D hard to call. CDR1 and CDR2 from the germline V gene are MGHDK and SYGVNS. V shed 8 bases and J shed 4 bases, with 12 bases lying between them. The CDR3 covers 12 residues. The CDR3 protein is CASSVAPYEQYF. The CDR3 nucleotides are TGTGCCAGCTCGGTCGCCCCGTACGAGCAGTACTTC.

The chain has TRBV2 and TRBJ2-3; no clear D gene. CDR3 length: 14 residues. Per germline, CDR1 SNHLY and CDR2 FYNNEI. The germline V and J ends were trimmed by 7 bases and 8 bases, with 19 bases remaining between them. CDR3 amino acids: CASNGLPRAGTQYF. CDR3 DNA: TGTGCCAGCAACGGGTTGCCACGCGCCGGTACGCAGTATTTT. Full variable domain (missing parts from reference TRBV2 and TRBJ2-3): EPEVTQTPSHQVTQMGQEVILRCVPISNHLYFYWYRQILGQKVEFLVSFYNNEISEKSEIFDDQFSVERPDGSNFTLKIRSTKLEDSAMYFCASNGLPRAGTQYFGPGTRLTVL.